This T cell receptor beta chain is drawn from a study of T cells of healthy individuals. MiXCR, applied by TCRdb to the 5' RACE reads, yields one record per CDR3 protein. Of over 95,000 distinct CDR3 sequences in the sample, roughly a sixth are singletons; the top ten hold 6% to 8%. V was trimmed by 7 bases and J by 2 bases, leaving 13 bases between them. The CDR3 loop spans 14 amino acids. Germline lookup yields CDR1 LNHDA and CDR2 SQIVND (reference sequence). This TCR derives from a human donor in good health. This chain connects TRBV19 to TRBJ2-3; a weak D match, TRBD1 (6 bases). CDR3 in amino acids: CASILDRITDTQYF. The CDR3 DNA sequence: TGTGCCAGTATCCTCGACAGGATCACAGATACGCAGTATTTT.